The entry below gives a single T cell receptor beta chain sequence along with its context. The antigen remains unidentified. This record comes from a study of T cell responses to AZD1222 COVID-19 vaccine. Study-level information: Pooling was applied to second doses at about 4 or about 12 weeks. Study conclusions and caveats: Only a handful of AZD1222 recipients were seropositive at baseline. The CD4 TCRs associated with vaccination extended across spike and predominated at 160-218 and 743-854. Most donors were white British, females outnumbered males, and clonal diversity was possibly underestimated.

Assay: immunoSEQ multiplex PCR; the TCRdb copy retains only in-frame clones and omits some. The table has roughly 91,000 clones, 87% seen once. The CDR3 is made up of 16 amino acids. In germline, CDR1 is SNHLY, CDR2 FYNNEI. V trimming: 6 bases; J trimming: 2 bases; junction bases outside the gene matches: 10. The sequence was obtained from an adult in good health. The chain combines TRBV2 with TRBJ2-3, with 8 bases identical to TRBD2. Specimen: peripheral blood, collected on day 0 of AZD1222 vaccination. The CDR3 DNA reads TGTGCCAGCAGCGATAGGGGGACTAGACACACAGATACGCAGTATTTT. Protein product: CASSDRGTRHTDTQYF.